This T cell receptor (beta chain) comes out of a study of early T cells in non-severe SARS-CoV-2 infection. Study-wide background: Sequencing of bulk RNA from unsorted whole blood was done, without chain pairing. General study points: Matching against VDJdb likely underestimated virus-specific expansions, favoring anti-spike CD8.

In this sample, this clonotype turned up many times. The antigen is undetermined. The J segment lost 3 bases and the V segment lost 8 bases, leaving 5 bases of the junction unmatched. The CDR3 is made up of 13 amino acids. The V gene's germline CDR1 is SNHLY and CDR2 FYNNEI. Unique molecular identifiers (one per individual cDNA molecule) were attached. From the 5' RACE reads, TCRdb called clonotypes with MiXCR, one entry per CDR3 protein. This sample has fewer than 65,000 distinct CDR3 sequences, with roughly an eighth found just once. This chain joins TRBV2 and TRBJ2-7; 9 bases fit TRBD1. The TCR sequence derives from an adult who was a healthcare worker with PCR-confirmed SARS-CoV-2 infection or an uninfected control (not recorded which). The sequenced sample was whole blood. In DNA form, the CDR3 reads TGTGCCAGCTTCCGGGACAGGGACTACGAGCAGTACTTC. It codes for CASFRDRDYEQYF.